Listed here are 11 T cell receptor beta chains from one sample, sequenced in a study of human T cells and chemical hapten exposure. Time point meaning: pre-sensitization, week 0. The treatment is: therapeutic diphenylcyclopropenone sensitization with weekly scalp DPC. TCRdb redid the calling of the RACE reads with MiXCR, one entry per CDR3 protein. Of 350,000 to 400,000 distinct CDR3 sequences in the sample, approximately 5.1% were seen once. The sequencing used whole blood, collected in connection with sensitization to the hapten diphenylcyclopropenone (DPC). Receptors were obtained from a woman in her forties or fifties with alopecia areata. Some clones in this sample may be carry-over from other donors' samples.

This clonotype appeared many times. The gene calls are TRBV3-1 and TRBJ1-2; unclear D gene. The germline CDR1 and CDR2 sequences are LGHDT and YNNKEL (reference sequence). Trimming stripped 4 bases from V and 4 bases from J, with 10 bases between. This CDR3 is 13 amino acids long. The CDR3 DNA sequence: TGTGCCAGCAGCCTAGATCGGAGCTATGGCTACACCTTC. Its protein is CASSLDRSYGYTF.

This clonotype was seen only a few times. This chain links TRBV5-5 with TRBJ2-3; D is perhaps TRBD1 (6 bases). CDR3 length: 16 amino acids. In germline, CDR1 is SGHKS, CDR2 YYEKEE (reference sequence). V was shortened by 4 bases and J by 2 bases, with 17 bases between the two germline ends. CDR3: CASSPSPGQSTDTQYF. The CDR3 DNA follows: TGTGCCAGCAGCCCGTCTCCCGGACAGTCCACAGATACGCAGTATTTT. The full variable domain, rest sourced from reference TRBV5-5 and TRBJ2-3, is DAGVTQSPTHLIKTRGQQVTLRCSPISGHKSVSWYQQVLGQGPQFIFQYYEKEERGRGNFPDRFSARQFPNYSSELNVNALLLGDSALYLCASSPSPGQSTDTQYFGPGTRLTVL.

CDR3 coding DNA: TGTGCCAGCAGTTACTTGGGGCGGGACGGCTACACCTTC. Translating gives CASSYLGRDGYTF. This chain links TRBV6-5 with TRBJ1-2; possibly TRBD1 for D (5 bases). The CDR3 covers 13 residues. V was trimmed by 1 base and J by 8 bases, leaving 11 bases between them. Germline V lookup: CDR1 MNHEY, CDR2 SVGAGI.

The rearrangement links TRBV18 to TRBJ1-4, with a weak D call TRBD1 (5 bases). Germline CDR1 KGHSH, CDR2 LQKENI. Trimming shortened V by 3 bases and J by 8 bases, and 13 bases separated the two germline ends. The CDR3 is made up of 14 amino acids. CDR3 DNA: TGTGCCAGCTCACCCCGGGACGGAGGGGAAAAACTGTTTTTT. This encodes CASSPRDGGEKLFF.

Only a few counts were recorded for this clonotype. In nucleotides, the CDR3 is TGTGCCAGCAGTCCCGAGACAGGGGCCGGGGAGCTGTTTTTT. As protein: CASSPETGAGELFF. The V call is TRBV2, the J call TRBJ2-2, with 8 bases identical to TRBD1. There are 14 residues in the CDR3. CDR1 is SNHLY and CDR2 is FYNNEI in the germline V gene. After removal of 5 bases from V and 6 bases from J, the junction contained 5 bases not matched to a gene.

This clonotype turned up a few times. The chain couples TRBV2 to TRBJ2-4, with TRBD2 matching 11 bases. The CDR3 covers 14 residues. From germline, CDR1 is SNHLY and CDR2 FYNNEI. Trimming took 5 bases from V and 6 from J; bases not matched to a gene: 3. CDR3 nucleotide sequence: TGTGCCAGCAGTTCCGGGACTAGCGGAAACATTCAGTACTTC. It translates to CASSSGTSGNIQYF.

This clonotype has at least ten counts. In DNA, the CDR3 is TGCAGCGTTGCGAGACAGCCGAGCTCCTACAATGAGCAGTTCTTC. This gives the protein CSVARQPSSYNEQFF. The genes are TRBV29-1 and TRBJ2-1; TRBD1 might be the D (5 bases). V was shortened by 4 bases and J by 0 bases, with 13 bases between the two germline ends. The germline gives CDR1 SQVTM, CDR2 ANQGSEA. The CDR3 has 15 residues.

The sample holds a few counts of this clonotype. The chain couples TRBV6-5 to TRBJ2-7; 12 bases are a match to TRBD2. Losses at the gene ends were 4 bases for V and 1 base for J; bases not matched to a gene: 2. Germline V gives CDR1 MNHEY, CDR2 SVGAGI. The CDR3 is 15 amino acids. The CDR3 bases are TGTGCCAGCAGTTCCACTAGCGGGGGGTCCTACGAGCAGTACTTC. It codes for CASSSTSGGSYEQYF.

V and J are TRBV12-3 or TRBV12-4 and TRBJ1-5, with no clear D. V dropped 3 bases and J dropped 5 bases, with 14 bases sitting between them. This CDR3 spans 15 amino acids. The CDR3 DNA is TGTGCCAGCAGTTTCGGGTCGCGGCTCGATCAGCCCCAGCATTTT. This sequence encodes CASSFGSRLDQPQHF.

This clonotype was recorded at least ten times. The chain combines TRBV29-1 with TRBJ2-3; perhaps TRBD2 as D (5 bases). V was trimmed by 2 bases and J by 0 bases, leaving 15 bases between them. In germline, CDR1 is SQVTM, CDR2 ANQGSEA. The CDR3 length is 16 residues. The CDR3 DNA sequence: TGCAGCGTTGAACCCTTGGCCCGGACTAGCACAGATACGCAGTATTTT. It is translated as CSVEPLARTSTDTQYF.

In its sample, this clonotype was seen many times. The chain links TRBV29-1 to TRBJ2-1; D is perhaps TRBD1 or TRBD2 (6 bases each). V lost 7 bases to trimming and J lost 9 bases, with 16 bases between them. Germline assignment: CDR1 SQVTM and CDR2 ANQGSEA. The CDR3 consists of 12 residues. CDR3 sequence: CSEGGTLSEQFF. DNA for the CDR3: TGCAGCGAGGGGGGAACCTTGAGTGAGCAGTTCTTC.